This T cell receptor beta chain was documented in a study of shared clonotypes between healthy human individuals. As concerns this clone: Its specificity is not known.

Overall study findings and caveats: Relative to memory subsets, naive subsets generally showed larger estimated richness. Approximately 5.1% was the fraction of naive CD4 clonotypes found shared across several donors.

The germline CDR1 and CDR2 sequences are ENHRY and SYGVKD. This CDR3 is built from 15 residues. V shed 3 bases and J shed 0 bases, with 9 bases lying between them. Authors' processing steps: Filtering differed because ImmunoSEQ produced junction-only sequences that carried no quality scores. TCRdb's copy holds only in-frame clones and misses some; the assay was immunoSEQ multiplex PCR. The D gene and trimming were derived from the DNA, and the V and J assignments and clone size from that table. The sample carries roughly 2.5 million clones, around 90% recorded once. Sequenced sample: naive CD4+ T cells sorted from blood. Subset: CD45RA+ positively selected. The rearrangement joins TRBV10-3 to TRBJ2-1, with unresolved D. The sequence derives from a man aged 18-30 years in good health. Here the CDR3 reads CAISDGASSYNEQFF. CDR3 sequence (DNA): TGTGCCATCAGTGATGGAGCAAGCTCCTACAATGAGCAGTTCTTC.